The present T cell receptor beta chain was sequenced within a study of response to subunit inactivated influenza vaccine. As to this clonotype: The antigen remains undetermined.

MiXCR, applied by TCRdb to the RT-PCR reads, yields one record per CDR3 protein. Counted here are 500,000 to 600,000 distinct CDR3 sequences, 12% to 15% occurring once; the ten biggest clones make up roughly 10%. Study-level results: With each seasonal influenza vaccination, the authors suggested, few new T cells are recruited.

V shed 1 base, J shed 6 bases, and the junction held 3 bases outside the gene matches. Looked up from germline, CDR1 is LGHDT and CDR2 is YNNKEL (reference sequence). The CDR3 runs 15 residues. The J gene is TRBJ2-7, the V gene TRBV3-1, with TRBD2 matching over 13 bases. The sequenced sample was PBMCs from blood, obtained roughly 12 days after vaccination. This sequence originates from a man aged 45 to 65 who received an inactivated influenza vaccine. In DNA form, the CDR3 reads TGTGCCAGCAGCCAAGGGACTAGCGGGAGAACCGAGCAGTACTTC. Protein product: CASSQGTSGRTEQYF.